This T cell receptor beta chain is from a study of T cells after yellow fever vaccination. The wider study: Fractions with few cells were prepared using SMART-Seq v4 Ultra Low Input. General study findings and limits: Once the booster was given, most primary-vaccination clones reappeared, at about 97% for CD4 and approximately 88% for CD8. A small share of clonotypes appeared in both CD4 and CD8 compartments.

Turning to this clonotype: Its target is unknown.

MiXCR, applied by TCRdb to the 5' RACE reads, yields one record per CDR3 protein. The sample lists approximately 580,000 distinct CDR3 sequences, less than 20% occurring once. The TCR comes from a young man who received the YFV17D yellow fever vaccine. Here the sequenced sample was PBMCs, taken 5 to 6 days after the first yellow fever vaccination.

CDR3 sequence (DNA): TGTGCCAGCAGCTTAGTGCCTTATAATTCACCCCTCCACTTT. Encoded protein: CASSLVPYNSPLHF. The chain couples TRBV7-2 to TRBJ1-6; no definite D call. V was trimmed by 1 base and J by 4 bases, leaving 5 bases between them. The CDR3 extends over 14 amino acids. Per germline, CDR1 SGHTA and CDR2 FQGNSA. Full variable domain (missing parts from reference TRBV7-2 and TRBJ1-6): GAGVSQSPSNKVTEKGKDVELRCDPISGHTALYWYRQSLGQGLEFLIYFQGNSAPDKSGLPSDRFSAERTGGSVSTLTIQRTQQEDSAVYLCASSLVPYNSPLHFGNGTRLTVT.